These 16 T cell receptor beta chains were sequenced from one sample in a study of T cells after yellow fever vaccination. TCRdb processed the 5' RACE reads anew with MiXCR; each CDR3 protein has one entry. Here the sample spans fewer than 650,000 distinct CDR3 sequences, just over 20% being singletons. The specimen comprised PBMCs, sampled approximately 22 days after the first yellow fever vaccination. The source of these receptors is a man between 18 and 35 years old who received the YFV17D yellow fever vaccine.

This clonotype was counted at least ten times. The V gene is TRBV7-9, the J gene TRBJ1-2; 8 positions match TRBD1. This CDR3 has 13 amino acids. The germline V gene has CDR1 SEHNR and CDR2 FQNEAQ (reference sequence). The V and J ends lost 4 bases and 6 bases, in that order; junction bases with no gene match: 4. CDR3 nucleotides: TGTGCCAGCAGCTCGGGACAGGTTAATGGCTACACCTTC. The encoded protein is CASSSGQVNGYTF.

The rearrangement uses TRBV30 and TRBJ2-7; D unclear. Looked up from germline, CDR1 is GTSNPN and CDR2 is SVGIG (reference sequence). This CDR3 is 11 amino acids long. V was pared by 6 bases and J by 2 bases, with 8 bases between. The CDR3 loop reads CACGLAYEQYF. The CDR3 coding sequence is TGTGCCTGCGGGTTGGCCTACGAGCAGTACTTC.

The sample holds a few counts of this clonotype. The CDR3 loop reads CASSSQGAGSEQYF. The CDR3, as DNA: TGTGCCAGCAGCTCCCAGGGGGCGGGGTCCGAGCAGTACTTC. The rearrangement uses TRBV7-8 and TRBJ2-7; the match to TRBD1 covers 8 bases. The CDR3 spans 14 residues. Germline lookup yields CDR1 SGHVS and CDR2 FQNEAQ. V lost 4 bases to trimming and J lost 6 bases; unmatched junction nucleotides: 8.

V gene TRBV6-2 or TRBV6-3 combines with J gene TRBJ2-7; D may match TRBD1 or TRBD2 (5 bases each). Trimming stripped 7 bases from V and 4 bases from J, with 17 bases between. CDR3 length: 14 amino acids. CDR1 is MNHEY and CDR2 is SVGEGT in the germline V gene. The CDR3 DNA reads TGTGCCAGCACCAAAACGGGGACGGGTTACGAGCAGTACTTC. It is translated as CASTKTGTGYEQYF.

The chain carries TRBV9 and TRBJ2-5; 7 positions match TRBD2. The V gene's germline CDR1 is SGDLS and CDR2 YYNGEE. The CDR3 runs to 15 residues. V was pared by 2 bases and J by 2 bases, with 6 bases of the junction left unmatched. Here the CDR3 DNA reads TGTGCCAGCAGCGTCATGAGCGGGGCTCAAGAGACCCAGTACTTC. This sequence encodes CASSVMSGAQETQYF.

There are a few counts of this clonotype. This CDR3 is CATLVNTEAFF. CDR3 bases: TGTGCCACCCTGGTCAACACTGAAGCTTTCTTT. The rearrangement uses TRBV10-3 and TRBJ1-1; D unclear. The CDR3 runs 11 residues. V dropped 10 bases and J dropped 2 bases, with 8 bases sitting between them. The V gene's germline CDR1 is ENHRY and CDR2 SYGVKD.

This sequence joins TRBV5-1 and TRBJ2-2; D not certain. CDR1 and CDR2 from the germline V gene are SGHRS and YFSETQ. Trimming removed 4 bases from V and 6 bases from J, with 10 bases in between. The CDR3 has 13 amino acids. The CDR3, as DNA: TGCGCCAGCAGCCCGAACCAGGCCGGGGAGCTGTTTTTT. This sequence encodes CASSPNQAGELFF.

In DNA, the CDR3 is TGTGCCATCATGGCGCAAGGTAGCAACGAGCAGTACGTC. This sequence encodes CAIMAQGSNEQYV. J is TRBJ2-7 and V is TRBV10-3; D is ambiguous. The CDR3 sequence is 13 residues long. The germline V gene has CDR1 ENHRY and CDR2 SYGVKD. V lost 7 bases, J lost 5 bases, and 15 bases lay in between.

In nucleotides, the CDR3 is TGTGCCAGCAGCTTGGACAGGTCGGGCAATGAGCAGTTCTTC. As protein: CASSLDRSGNEQFF. The chain uses TRBV5-4 and TRBJ2-1; tentatively, D is TRBD1 (5 bases). V lost 0 bases and J 6 bases, leaving 10 bases between the germline ends. CDR3 length: 14 amino acids. The germline V gene has CDR1 SGHNT and CDR2 YYREEE (reference sequence).

This clonotype was observed at least ten times. The chain couples TRBV7-2 to TRBJ1-1; D unresolved. This CDR3 contains 15 residues. From germline, CDR1 is SGHTA and CDR2 FQGNSA. Trimming stripped 1 base from V and 4 bases from J, with 13 bases between. This chain's CDR3 is CASSLERRGGTEAFF. For the CDR3, the DNA is TGTGCCAGCAGCTTAGAGCGGAGAGGCGGCACTGAAGCTTTCTTT.

The genes are TRBV6-2 or TRBV6-3 and TRBJ1-1; 9 positions match TRBD1. J gave up 4 bases and V 6 bases, and 3 bases lay outside the gene matches. Germline V gives CDR1 MNHEY, CDR2 SVGEGT. CDR3 length: 13 residues. The CDR3 region has the DNA TGTGCCAGCAGATGGACAGGGGTCACTGAAGCTTTCTTT. This translates into CASRWTGVTEAFF.

The rearrangement links TRBV7-2 to TRBJ2-7, with D perhaps being TRBD1 or TRBD2 (6 bases each). The CDR3 is 14 residues long. Between the trimmed V and J ends, which lost 2 bases and 6 bases, there was a span of 14 bases. Germline loops: CDR1 SGHTA, CDR2 FQGNSA. The CDR3 loop is CASSLNGGLSEQYF. Here the CDR3 DNA reads TGTGCCAGCAGCTTAAATGGGGGGCTCTCCGAGCAGTACTTC. Drawing the rest from reference TRBV7-2 and TRBJ2-7, the complete variable domain is GAGVSQSPSNKVTEKGKDVELRCDPISGHTALYWYRQSLGQGLEFLIYFQGNSAPDKSGLPSDRFSAERTGGSVSTLTIQRTQQEDSAVYLCASSLNGGLSEQYFGPGTRLTVT.

This clonotype was observed a few times. The chain's CDR3 is CASSLDAGGSEAFF. The CDR3 nucleotides read TGTGCCAGCAGCCTCGATGCGGGAGGTTCTGAAGCTTTCTTT. This chain joins TRBV14 and TRBJ1-1; D is unclear. The germline V and J ends were trimmed by 4 bases and 6 bases, with 15 bases remaining between them. CDR3 length: 14 residues. Germline CDR1 and CDR2: SGHDN and FVKESK.

This rearrangement joins TRBV27 to TRBJ1-5, with a possible D match to TRBD1 (6 bases). The CDR3 runs 14 residues. V dropped 6 bases and J dropped 3 bases, with 12 bases sitting between them. Looked up from germline, CDR1 is MNHEY and CDR2 is SMNVEV (reference sequence). The CDR3 bases are TGTGCCAGCAGACCCGGGACACCCAATCAGCCCCAGCATTTT. It specifies CASRPGTPNQPQHF.

The chain couples TRBV3-1 to TRBJ2-1, with unresolved D. Germline V gives CDR1 LGHDT, CDR2 YNNKEL (reference sequence). Trimming pared 1 base from V and 9 bases from J, leaving 4 bases between. CDR3 length: 11 amino acids. CDR3: CASSQAAEQFF. The CDR3 DNA reads TGTGCCAGCAGCCAAGCGGCTGAGCAGTTCTTC.

The chain uses TRBV6-5 and TRBJ2-2; D is perhaps TRBD1 (6 bases). The germline V gene has CDR1 MNHEY and CDR2 SVGAGI. Trimming removed 3 bases from V and 3 bases from J, with 11 bases in between. There are 15 residues in the CDR3. The CDR3 spells CASSYNAGDTGELFF. The CDR3 coding sequence is TGTGCCAGCAGTTATAACGCAGGGGACACCGGGGAGCTGTTTTTT.